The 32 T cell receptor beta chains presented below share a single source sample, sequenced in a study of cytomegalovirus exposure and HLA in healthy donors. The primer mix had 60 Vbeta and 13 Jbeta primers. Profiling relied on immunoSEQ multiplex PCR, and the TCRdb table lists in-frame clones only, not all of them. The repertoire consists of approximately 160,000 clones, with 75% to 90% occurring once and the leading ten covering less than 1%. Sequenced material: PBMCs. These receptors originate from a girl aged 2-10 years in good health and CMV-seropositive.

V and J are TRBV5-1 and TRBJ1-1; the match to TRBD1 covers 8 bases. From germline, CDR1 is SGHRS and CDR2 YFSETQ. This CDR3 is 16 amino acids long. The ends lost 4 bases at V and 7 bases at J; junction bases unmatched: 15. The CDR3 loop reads CASSPRGPSSTVEAFF. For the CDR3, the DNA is TGCGCCAGCAGCCCCAGGGGGCCCTCCTCTACCGTTGAAGCTTTCTTT.

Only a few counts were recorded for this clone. CDR3 sequence (DNA): TGCGCCAGCAGCCTGGCTAGCGGGAGTTACGAGCAGTACTTC. The encoded protein is CASSLASGSYEQYF. The V and J genes are TRBV5-1 and TRBJ2-7; 10 bases are shared with TRBD2. Germline values: CDR1 SGHRS, CDR2 YFSETQ. The V segment lost 4 bases and the J segment 4 bases; nucleotides outside the gene matches: 5. The CDR3 spans 14 residues.

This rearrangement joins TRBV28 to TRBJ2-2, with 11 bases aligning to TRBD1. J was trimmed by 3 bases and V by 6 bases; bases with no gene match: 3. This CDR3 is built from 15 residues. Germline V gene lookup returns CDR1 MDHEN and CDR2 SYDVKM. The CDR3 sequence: CASSRTGGDTGELFF. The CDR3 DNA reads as TGTGCCAGCAGCAGGACAGGGGGCGACACCGGGGAGCTGTTTTTT.

CDR3 DNA sequence: TGTGCCATCAGTGAGTCGGGGGCGTCGTCTGGAAACACCATATATTTT. Translation gives CAISESGASSGNTIYF. This sequence joins TRBV10-3 and TRBJ1-3; D possibly corresponds to TRBD1 (6 bases). Germline-derived CDR1 and CDR2 are ENHRY and SYGVKD. The CDR3 loop spans 16 amino acids. V shed 0 bases and J shed 1 base, with 10 bases lying between them.

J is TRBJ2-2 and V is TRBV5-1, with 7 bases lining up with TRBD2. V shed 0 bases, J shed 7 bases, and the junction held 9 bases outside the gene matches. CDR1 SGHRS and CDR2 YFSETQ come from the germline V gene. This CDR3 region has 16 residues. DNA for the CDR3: TGCGCCAGCAGCTTGGCCCGGGCGGGAGCAAACGGGGAGCTGTTTTTT. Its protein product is CASSLARAGANGELFF.

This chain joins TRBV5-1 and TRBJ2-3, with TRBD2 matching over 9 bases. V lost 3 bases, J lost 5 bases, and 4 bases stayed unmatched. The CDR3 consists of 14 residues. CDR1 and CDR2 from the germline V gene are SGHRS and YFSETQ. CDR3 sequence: CASSSLAGKDTQYF. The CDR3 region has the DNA TGCGCCAGCAGCTCTCTAGCGGGAAAAGATACGCAGTATTTT.

CDR3 sequence: CASSQEALRGAYNEQFF. For the CDR3, the DNA is TGTGCCAGCAGCCAAGAGGCCCTGCGGGGGGCTTACAATGAGCAGTTCTTC. The chain recombines TRBV7-2 with TRBJ2-1; TRBD2 agrees at 8 bases. Germline CDR1 and CDR2: SGHTA and FQGNSA. This CDR3 has 17 amino acids. The trim removed 5 bases at V and 4 bases at J, leaving 13 bases unmatched.

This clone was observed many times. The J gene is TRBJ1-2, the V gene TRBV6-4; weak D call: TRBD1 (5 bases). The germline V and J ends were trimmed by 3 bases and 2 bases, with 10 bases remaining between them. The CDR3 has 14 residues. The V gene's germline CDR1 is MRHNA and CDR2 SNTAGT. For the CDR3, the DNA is TGTGCCAGCAGTGAACAGGCCGAGAACTATGGCTACACCTTC. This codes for CASSEQAENYGYTF.

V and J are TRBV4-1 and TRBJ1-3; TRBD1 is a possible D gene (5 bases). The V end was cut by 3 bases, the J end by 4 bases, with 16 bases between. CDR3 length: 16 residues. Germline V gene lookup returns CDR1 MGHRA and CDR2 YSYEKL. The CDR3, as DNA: TGCGCCAGCAGCCACCTTAGGGGAATCAACGGAAACACCATATATTTT. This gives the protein CASSHLRGINGNTIYF.

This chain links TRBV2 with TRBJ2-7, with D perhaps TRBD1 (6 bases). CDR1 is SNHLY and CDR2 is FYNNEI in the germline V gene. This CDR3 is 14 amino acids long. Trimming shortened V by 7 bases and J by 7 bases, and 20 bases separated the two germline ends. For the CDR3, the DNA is TGTGCCAGCACCACTCTCCTCAGGGGCCTTGAGCAGTACTTC. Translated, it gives CASTTLLRGLEQYF.

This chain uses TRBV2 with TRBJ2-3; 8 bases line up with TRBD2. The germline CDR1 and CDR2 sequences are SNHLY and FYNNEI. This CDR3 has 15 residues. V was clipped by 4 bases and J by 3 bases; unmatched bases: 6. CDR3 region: CASSAQREWTDTQYF. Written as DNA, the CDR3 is TGTGCCAGCAGTGCCCAGCGGGAGTGGACAGATACGCAGTATTTT. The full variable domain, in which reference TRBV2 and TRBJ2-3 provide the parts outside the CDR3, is EPEVTQTPSHQVTQMGQEVILRCVPISNHLYFYWYRQILGQKVEFLVSFYNNEISEKSEIFDDQFSVERPDGSNFTLKIRSTKLEDSAMYFCASSAQREWTDTQYFGPGTRLTVL.

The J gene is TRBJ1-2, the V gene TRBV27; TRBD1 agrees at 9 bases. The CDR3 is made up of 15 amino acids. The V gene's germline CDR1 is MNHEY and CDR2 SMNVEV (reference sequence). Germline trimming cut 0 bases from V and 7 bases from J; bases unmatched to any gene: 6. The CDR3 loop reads CASSLSPQGAPGYTF. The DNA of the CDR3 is TGTGCCAGCAGTTTATCCCCACAGGGGGCGCCTGGCTACACCTTC.

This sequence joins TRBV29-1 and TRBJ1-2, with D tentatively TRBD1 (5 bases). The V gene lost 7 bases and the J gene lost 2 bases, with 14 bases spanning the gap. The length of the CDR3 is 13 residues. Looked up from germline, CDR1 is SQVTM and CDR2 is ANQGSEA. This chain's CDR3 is CSGLGAVNYGYTF. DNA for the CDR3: TGCAGCGGACTAGGGGCGGTAAACTATGGCTACACCTTC.

The CDR3 nucleotides are TGCGCCAGCAGCGGAGGCACTTTCGCAACTAATGAAAAACTGTTTTTT. It is translated as CASSGGTFATNEKLFF. The rearrangement uses TRBV5-1 and TRBJ1-4; D unclear. This CDR3 is 16 amino acids long. Germline CDR1 reads SGHRS; CDR2 reads YFSETQ. V lost 4 bases and J 0 bases, leaving 13 bases between the germline ends.

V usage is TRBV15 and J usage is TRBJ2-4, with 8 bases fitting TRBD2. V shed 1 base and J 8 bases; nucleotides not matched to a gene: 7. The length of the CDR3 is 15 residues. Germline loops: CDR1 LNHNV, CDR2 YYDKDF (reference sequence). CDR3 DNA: TGTGCCACCAGCAGAGGACGGGGGGGGGCGGACATTCAGTACTTC. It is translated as CATSRGRGGADIQYF.

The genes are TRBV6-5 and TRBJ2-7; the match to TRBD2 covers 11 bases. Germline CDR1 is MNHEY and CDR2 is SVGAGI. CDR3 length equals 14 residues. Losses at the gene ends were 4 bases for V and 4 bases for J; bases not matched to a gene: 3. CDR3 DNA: TGTGCCAGCAGTTTTGCTAGCGGGAGGTACGAGCAGTACTTC. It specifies CASSFASGRYEQYF.

For the CDR3, the DNA is TGCAGCGTTGAAGGCGGGAGGGGTGGCACAGATACGCAGTATTTT. As protein: CSVEGGRGGTDTQYF. This chain joins TRBV29-1 and TRBJ2-3, with 9 nucleotides matching TRBD2. Looked up from germline, CDR1 is SQVTM and CDR2 is ANQGSEA. The trim removed 1 base at V and 1 base at J, leaving 3 bases unmatched. The CDR3 consists of 15 residues.

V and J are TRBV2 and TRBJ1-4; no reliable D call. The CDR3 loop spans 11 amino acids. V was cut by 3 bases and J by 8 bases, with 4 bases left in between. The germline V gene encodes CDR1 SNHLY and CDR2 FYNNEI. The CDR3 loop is CASSEAEKLFF. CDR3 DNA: TGTGCCAGCAGTGAGGCAGAAAAACTGTTTTTT.

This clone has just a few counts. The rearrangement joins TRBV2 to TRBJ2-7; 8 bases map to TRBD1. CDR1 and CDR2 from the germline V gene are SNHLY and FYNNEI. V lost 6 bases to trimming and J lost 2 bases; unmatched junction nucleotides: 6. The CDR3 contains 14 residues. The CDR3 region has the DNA TGTGCCAGCAGACCCTGGGACAGGCCCTACGAGCAGTACTTC. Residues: CASRPWDRPYEQYF. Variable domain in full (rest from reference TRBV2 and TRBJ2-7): EPEVTQTPSHQVTQMGQEVILRCVPISNHLYFYWYRQILGQKVEFLVSFYNNEISEKSEIFDDQFSVERPDGSNFTLKIRSTKLEDSAMYFCASRPWDRPYEQYFGPGTRLTVT.

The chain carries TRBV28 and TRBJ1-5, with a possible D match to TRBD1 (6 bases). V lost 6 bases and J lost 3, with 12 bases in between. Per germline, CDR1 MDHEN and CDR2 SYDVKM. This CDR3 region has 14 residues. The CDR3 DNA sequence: TGTGCCAGCAGCCCCTGGACAGACAATCAGCCCCAGCATTTT. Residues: CASSPWTDNQPQHF. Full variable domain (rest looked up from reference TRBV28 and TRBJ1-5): DVKVTQSSRYLVKRTGEKVFLECVQDMDHENMFWYRQDPGLGLRLIYFSYDVKMKEKGDIPEGYSVSREKKERFSLILESASTNQTSMYLCASSPWTDNQPQHFGDGTRLSIL.

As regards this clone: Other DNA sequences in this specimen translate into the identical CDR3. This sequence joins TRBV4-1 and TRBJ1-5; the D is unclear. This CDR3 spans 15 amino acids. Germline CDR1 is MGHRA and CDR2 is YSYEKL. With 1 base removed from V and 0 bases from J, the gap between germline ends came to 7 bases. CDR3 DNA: TGCGCCAGCAGCCAAGTGACTGGTAGCAATCAGCCCCAGCATTTT. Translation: CASSQVTGSNQPQHF.

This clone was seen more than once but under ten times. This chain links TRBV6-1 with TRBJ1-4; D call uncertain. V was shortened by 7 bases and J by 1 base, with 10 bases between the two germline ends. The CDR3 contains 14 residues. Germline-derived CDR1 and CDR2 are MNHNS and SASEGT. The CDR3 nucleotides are TGTGCCAGCAAGACCCGGGGAACTAATGAAAAACTGTTTTTT. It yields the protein CASKTRGTNEKLFF.

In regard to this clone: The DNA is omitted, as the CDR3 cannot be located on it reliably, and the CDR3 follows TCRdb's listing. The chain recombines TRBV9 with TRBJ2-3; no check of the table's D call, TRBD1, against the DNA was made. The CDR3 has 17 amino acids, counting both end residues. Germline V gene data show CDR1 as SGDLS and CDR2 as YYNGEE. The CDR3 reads CASSVHFGTGGADTQYF.

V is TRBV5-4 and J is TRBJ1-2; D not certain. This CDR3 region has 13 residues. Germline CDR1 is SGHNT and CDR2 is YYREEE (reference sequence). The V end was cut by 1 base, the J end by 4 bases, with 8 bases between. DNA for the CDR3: TGTGCCAGCAGCTTGAACGGGATCTATGGCTACACCTTC. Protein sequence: CASSLNGIYGYTF.

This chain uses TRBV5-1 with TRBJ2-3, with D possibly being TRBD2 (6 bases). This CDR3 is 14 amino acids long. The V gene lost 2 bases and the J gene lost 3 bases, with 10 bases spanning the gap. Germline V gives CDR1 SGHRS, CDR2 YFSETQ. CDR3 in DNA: TGCGCCAGCAGCTTCGTGGGGGGTACAGATACGCAGTATTTT. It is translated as CASSFVGGTDTQYF.

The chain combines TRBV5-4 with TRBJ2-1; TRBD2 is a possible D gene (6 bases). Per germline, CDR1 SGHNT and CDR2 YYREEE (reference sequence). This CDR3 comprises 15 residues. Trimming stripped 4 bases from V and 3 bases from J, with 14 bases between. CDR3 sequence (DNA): TGTGCCAGCAGCCAAAGGGACTCCTTCTACAATGAGCAGTTCTTC. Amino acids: CASSQRDSFYNEQFF.

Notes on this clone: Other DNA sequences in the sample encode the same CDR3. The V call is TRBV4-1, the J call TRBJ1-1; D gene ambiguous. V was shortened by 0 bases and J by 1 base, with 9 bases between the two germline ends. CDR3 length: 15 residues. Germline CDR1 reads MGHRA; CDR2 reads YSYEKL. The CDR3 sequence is CASSQDRGGNTEAFF. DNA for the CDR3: TGCGCCAGCAGCCAAGACCGAGGAGGGAACACTGAAGCTTTCTTT.

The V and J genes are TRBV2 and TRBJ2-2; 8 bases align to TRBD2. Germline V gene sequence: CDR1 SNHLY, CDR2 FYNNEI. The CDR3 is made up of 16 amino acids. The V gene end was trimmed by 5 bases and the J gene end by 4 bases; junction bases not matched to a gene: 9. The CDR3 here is CASSRSGKRGTGELFF. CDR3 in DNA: TGTGCCAGCAGTCGTAGCGGGAAGCGTGGCACCGGGGAGCTGTTTTTT.

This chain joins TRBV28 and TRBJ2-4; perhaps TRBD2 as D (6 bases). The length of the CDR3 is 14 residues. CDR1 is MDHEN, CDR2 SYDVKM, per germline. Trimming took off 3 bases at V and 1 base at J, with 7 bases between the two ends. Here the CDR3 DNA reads TGTGCCAGCAGTTTTGCGGGGGCCAAAAACATTCAGTACTTC. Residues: CASSFAGAKNIQYF.

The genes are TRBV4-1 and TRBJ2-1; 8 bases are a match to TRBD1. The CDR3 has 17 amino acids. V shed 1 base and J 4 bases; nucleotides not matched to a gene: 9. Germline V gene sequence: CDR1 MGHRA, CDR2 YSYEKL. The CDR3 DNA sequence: TGCGCCAGCAGCCAAGTTATTGGACAGGGTATGTACAATGAGCAGTTCTTC. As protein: CASSQVIGQGMYNEQFF.

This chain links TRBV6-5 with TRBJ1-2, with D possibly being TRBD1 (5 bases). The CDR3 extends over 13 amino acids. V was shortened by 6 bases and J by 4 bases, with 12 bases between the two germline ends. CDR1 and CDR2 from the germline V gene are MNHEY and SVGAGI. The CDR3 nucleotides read TGTGCCAGCAGCCAAGGGGTTTCCTATGGCTACACCTTC. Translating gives CASSQGVSYGYTF.

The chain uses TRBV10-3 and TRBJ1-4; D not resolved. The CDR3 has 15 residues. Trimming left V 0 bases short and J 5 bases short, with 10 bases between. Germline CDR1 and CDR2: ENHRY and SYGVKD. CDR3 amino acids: CAISESGPTNEKLFF. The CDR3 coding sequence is TGTGCCATCAGTGAGTCTGGGCCGACAAATGAAAAACTGTTTTTT.